The 16 T cell receptor beta chains listed next were all sequenced from one sample in a study of control samples from healthy donors and cancer patients. Sequenced by immunoSEQ multiplex PCR; TCRdb stores in-frame clones only, minus some. The sample yields under 300,000 clones, about 80% seen once. Input material: PBMCs. The source is a woman in her sixties with lung cancer.

This chain links TRBV6-5 with TRBJ2-5; TRBD1 might be the D (6 bases). The V gene lost 4 bases and the J gene lost 1 base, with 13 bases spanning the gap. The CDR3 spans 15 residues. Germline loops: CDR1 MNHEY, CDR2 SVGAGI. The CDR3 loop reads CASSLYRAAQETQYF. CDR3 in DNA: TGTGCCAGCAGTTTGTACAGGGCCGCCCAAGAGACCCAGTACTTC.

This clone was found once. The rearrangement joins TRBV9 to TRBJ1-6; perhaps TRBD1 as D (5 bases). This CDR3 has 14 amino acids. Trimming cost V 2 bases and J 5 bases, with 8 bases left between them. CDR1 and CDR2 from the germline V gene are SGDLS and YYNGEE. The CDR3: CASSVAQDNSPLHF. Here the CDR3 DNA reads TGTGCCAGCAGCGTCGCACAGGATAATTCACCCCTCCACTTT.

This clone was recorded once. The chain joins TRBV11-2 to TRBJ1-2; D is unresolved. This CDR3 is 14 amino acids long. V lost 5 bases to trimming and J lost 2 bases, with 12 bases between them. CDR1 is SGHAT and CDR2 is FQNNGV in the germline V gene. The CDR3 DNA follows: TGTGCCAGCAGCCCCGGAGGCGGGAACTATGGCTACACCTTC. Translation: CASSPGGGNYGYTF.

This chain uses TRBV25-1 with TRBJ1-1; 9 positions agree with TRBD1. CDR1 and CDR2 (germline): MGHDK, SYGVNS. J lost 5 bases, V lost 6 bases, and 4 bases had no gene match. The CDR3 is 13 residues long. The DNA of the CDR3 is TGTGCCAGCAGCACAGGGGGCTATACTGAAGCTTTCTTT. Translation gives CASSTGGYTEAFF.

V gene TRBV9 combines with J gene TRBJ2-1; D not resolved. The germline V gene encodes CDR1 SGDLS and CDR2 YYNGEE. The CDR3 is 15 residues long. V lost 0 bases and J lost 2, with 9 bases in between. The CDR3 sequence is CASSVDLQAYNEQFF. In DNA form, the CDR3 reads TGTGCCAGCAGCGTAGATCTGCAGGCCTACAATGAGCAGTTCTTC.

On this clone itself: Additional DNA sequences in this sample encode the identical CDR3. V and J are TRBV3-1 (or the pseudogene TRBV3-2) and TRBJ1-1; maybe TRBD1 (5 bases). Germline V CDR1 and CDR2: LGHDT, YNNKEL (reference sequence). This CDR3 has 14 residues. With 1 base removed from V and 1 base from J, the gap between germline ends came to 7 bases. CDR3 sequence (DNA): TGTGCCAGCAGCCAAGGGGGCGGGAACACTGAAGCTTTCTTT. Encoded protein: CASSQGGGNTEAFF.

The rearrangement joins TRBV5-6 to TRBJ1-5, with TRBD1 matching over 7 bases. The V and J ends lost 2 bases and 7 bases, in that order; junction bases with no gene match: 3. Germline loops: CDR1 SGHDT, CDR2 YYEEEE. The length of the CDR3 is 13 residues. The DNA for the CDR3 is TGTGCCAGCAGCTTTCAGGGGGGACAGCCCCAGCATTTT. Translating gives CASSFQGGQPQHF.

The rearrangement joins TRBV28 to TRBJ1-3, with D possibly TRBD1 on 5 matching bases. V lost 7 bases and J 7 bases, leaving 17 bases between the germline ends. This CDR3 has 14 residues. Germline V gene sequence: CDR1 MDHEN, CDR2 SYDVKM. The CDR3 region is CASTGGGRGNTIYF. The DNA for the CDR3 is TGTGCCAGCACCGGGGGGGGACGAGGGAACACCATATATTTT.

J is TRBJ2-3 and V is TRBV9; 8 nucleotides line up with TRBD2. J lost 1 base, V lost 3 bases, and 4 bases had no gene match. Per the germline V gene, CDR1 is SGDLS and CDR2 is YYNGEE. CDR3 length: 15 amino acids. CDR3 amino acids: CASSAGGARTDTQYF. In nucleotides, the CDR3 is TGTGCCAGCAGCGCGGGGGGGGCGCGCACAGATACGCAGTATTTT.

The chain has TRBV2 and TRBJ1-4; a weak D match, TRBD1 (5 bases). This CDR3 is built from 13 residues. V was clipped by 7 bases and J by 4 bases, with 10 bases between them. In germline, CDR1 is SNHLY, CDR2 FYNNEI. CDR3 nucleotides: TGTGCCAGCATTTTTCAGGGTAATGAAAAACTGTTTTTT. This encodes CASIFQGNEKLFF. Looking up the rest from reference TRBV2 and TRBJ1-4 gives the full variable domain: EPEVTQTPSHQVTQMGQEVILRCVPISNHLYFYWYRQILGQKVEFLVSFYNNEISEKSEIFDDQFSVERPDGSNFTLKIRSTKLEDSAMYFCASIFQGNEKLFFGSGTQLSVL.

This chain connects TRBV5-4 to TRBJ1-1; 7 bases align to TRBD1. The CDR3 loop spans 15 amino acids. Unmatched junction bases numbered 7, after V lost 4 bases and J lost 1 base. Looked up from germline, CDR1 is SGHNT and CDR2 is YYREEE (reference sequence). CDR3 nucleotide sequence: TGTGCCAGCAGCGCCCTGACAGGGTGGAACACTGAAGCTTTCTTT. This translates into CASSALTGWNTEAFF.

The rearrangement links TRBV2 to TRBJ2-5; D is possibly TRBD1 (5 bases). CDR1 and CDR2 (germline): SNHLY, FYNNEI. The CDR3 is made up of 13 amino acids. Deletions cut 7 bases from V and 1 base from J, with 10 bases between. The CDR3 nucleotides read TGTGCCAGCATGCAGGGCCCCCAAGAGACCCAGTACTTC. This gives the protein CASMQGPQETQYF.

The genes are TRBV6-1 and TRBJ1-1, with 8 bases lining up with TRBD1. This CDR3 region has 14 residues. The germline CDR1 and CDR2 sequences are MNHNS and SASEGT. J lost 1 base, V lost 3 bases, and 1 base had no gene match. The CDR3 DNA is TGTGCCAGCAGTGACCAGGGGGCGAACACTGAAGCTTTCTTT. The encoded protein is CASSDQGANTEAFF.

The chain carries TRBV28 and TRBJ1-4, with D possibly TRBD1 on 6 matching bases. CDR1 MDHEN and CDR2 SYDVKM come from the germline V gene. With 7 bases removed from V and 4 bases from J, the gap between germline ends came to 10 bases. CDR3 size: 13 residues. The CDR3 DNA reads as TGTGCCAGCATGGGGGGCTTTAATGAAAAACTGTTTTTT. It codes for CASMGGFNEKLFF. The variable domain in full, with the rest retrieved from reference TRBV28 and TRBJ1-4, is DVKVTQSSRYLVKRTGEKVFLECVQDMDHENMFWYRQDPGLGLRLIYFSYDVKMKEKGDIPEGYSVSREKKERFSLILESASTNQTSMYLCASMGGFNEKLFFGSGTQLSVL.

This clone was seen just once. This chain connects TRBV7-2 to TRBJ2-3; possible D gene TRBD2, 6 bases. From germline, CDR1 is SGHTA and CDR2 FQGNSA. The CDR3 is made up of 18 amino acids. V shed 1 base and J shed 2 bases, with 19 bases lying between them. The CDR3 loop reads CASSLDPRGSGSTDTQYF. CDR3 DNA: TGTGCCAGCAGCTTAGATCCACGGGGGAGCGGGTCCACAGATACGCAGTATTTT.

This clone has only a few counts. V gene TRBV14 combines with J gene TRBJ1-4; D gene ambiguous. CDR1 and CDR2 from the germline V gene are SGHDN and FVKESK. The CDR3 has 15 amino acids. V was trimmed by 0 bases and J by 4 bases, leaving 9 bases between them. CDR3 coding DNA: TGTGCCAGCAGCCAAGACCCGGGCGATAATGAAAAACTGTTTTTT. Amino acid sequence: CASSQDPGDNEKLFF.